Presented here are 13 T cell receptor beta chains from one specimen sequenced in a study of blood T cells in healthy people across ages. A sample-barcoded 5' primer and a J-beta primer mix were used in a second PCR of roughly 6 to 12 cycles. One entry per CDR3 protein, called by TCRdb with MiXCR from the 5' RACE reads. This sample has hundreds of thousands of distinct CDR3 sequences, with just under 25% found just once. Separately, the same data were catalogued under a study of T cells of mothers and their children.

The source material was blood. The receptors shown here come from a boy younger than 18 in good health.

In DNA, the CDR3 is TGTGCCAGCAGCCAAGACGAGGAACAGGGAGGAGAGACCCAGTACTTC. This encodes CASSQDEEQGGETQYF. The chain recombines TRBV3-1 with TRBJ2-5; D possibly uses TRBD1 or TRBD2 (6 bases each). V was pared by 0 bases and J by 4 bases, with 15 bases between. The CDR3 runs to 16 residues. From germline, CDR1 is LGHDT and CDR2 YNNKEL (reference sequence).

This chain connects TRBV3-1 to TRBJ2-5; the D is unclear. The J call could be wrong; TRBJ2-7 is a better fit for the DNA end. Germline values: CDR1 LGHDT, CDR2 YNNKEL (reference sequence). The CDR3 length is 16 residues. The chain's CDR3 is CASSQAPYQVGYEQYF. CDR3 bases: TGTGCCAGCAGCCAAGCGCCCTACCAGGTTGGCTACGAGCAGTACTTC.

The chain recombines TRBV12-3 or TRBV12-4 with TRBJ2-1; perhaps TRBD2 as D (7 bases). The CDR3 has 15 residues. Trimming took off 7 bases at V and 4 bases at J, with 17 bases between the two ends. CDR3 bases: TGTGCCAGCACTCCCGAGGGGGACTATTACAATGAGCAGTTCTTC. Protein sequence: CASTPEGDYYNEQFF.

Turning to this clonotype: The junction departs from germline at one end; a sequencing error may be responsible. The chain combines TRBV20-1 with TRBJ1-1; 10 bases are shared with TRBD1. The CDR3 is 16 residues long. Germline assignment: CDR1 DFQATT and CDR2 SNEGSKA (reference sequence). In nucleotides, the CDR3 is TGCAGTGCTTTACCGGGACAGGGGAGTCGTGGGACTGAAGCTCTCTTT. This encodes CSALPGQGSRGTEALF.

This clonotype has more than one count but fewer than ten. The chain couples TRBV12-3 or TRBV12-4 to TRBJ2-1; D is perhaps TRBD2 (6 bases). This CDR3 has 16 amino acids. Trimming cost V 4 bases and J 4 bases, with 17 bases left between them. The CDR3 here is CASSSRESLFYNEQFF. The CDR3 DNA sequence: TGTGCCAGCAGTTCCCGGGAGTCCCTTTTTTACAATGAGCAGTTCTTC.

The CDR3 sequence: CASIGRYEQYF. CDR3 in DNA: TGTGCCAGCATCGGCAGGTACGAGCAGTACTTC. V and J are TRBV28 and TRBJ2-7; D is ambiguous. CDR1 and CDR2 from the germline V gene are MDHEN and SYDVKM. Between the trimmed V and J ends, which lost 7 bases and 4 bases, there was a span of 8 bases. This CDR3 contains 11 residues.

This clonotype was counted a few times. The chain links TRBV3-1 to TRBJ2-5, with D perhaps given as TRBD1 or TRBD2 (5 bases each). The assigned J gene may be wrong: the sequence end matches TRBJ2-1 better. The germline gives CDR1 LGHDT, CDR2 YNNKEL (reference sequence). The CDR3 totals 13 residues. The CDR3 region has the DNA TGTGCCAGCAGCCAAGATCCGAGGGGCGGGCAGTTCTTC. It codes for CASSQDPRGGQFF.

The rearrangement links TRBV20-1 to TRBJ2-2; 9 bases are shared with TRBD1. The V segment lost 5 bases and the J segment 4 bases; nucleotides outside the gene matches: 5. Germline V gene lookup returns CDR1 DFQATT and CDR2 SNEGSKA (reference sequence). The CDR3 is 14 amino acids. The CDR3 loop is CSAVGQGTTGELFF. Here the CDR3 DNA reads TGCAGTGCTGTAGGACAGGGGACCACCGGGGAGCTGTTTTTT.

On this clonotype: Mismatch with germline at one junction end may stem from a read error. The V call is TRBV4-1, the J call TRBJ1-4; D not certain. The germline V gene encodes CDR1 MGHRA and CDR2 YSYEKL. CDR3 length equals 12 residues. CDR3 DNA: TGCGCCAGCAGCCCCCCGGGGTCACTGGTTCTTTTT. Amino acid sequence: CASSPPGSLVLF.

This rearrangement joins TRBV4-1 to TRBJ1-1; 8 bases are shared with TRBD1. V gave up 3 bases and J gave up 4 bases; unmatched junction bases: 13. Germline lookup yields CDR1 MGHRA and CDR2 YSYEKL. This CDR3 spans 17 amino acids. CDR3 coding DNA: TGCGCCAGCAGCCAGGCTAACAGGGGGGATTGGACCACTGAAGCTTTCTTT. Its translation: CASSQANRGDWTTEAFF.

The sample holds many counts of this clonotype. The rearrangement joins TRBV29-1 to TRBJ2-5; 10 bases are shared with TRBD1. Germline V gene sequence: CDR1 SQVTM, CDR2 ANQGSEA. CDR3 length: 13 residues. V shed 4 bases and J 4 bases; nucleotides not matched to a gene: 3. In nucleotides, the CDR3 is TGCAGCGTTGCGACAGGGGGCGGAGAGACCCAGTACTTC. This sequence encodes CSVATGGGETQYF. The full variable domain, rest sourced from reference TRBV29-1 and TRBJ2-5, is SAVISQKPSRDICQRGTSLTIQCQVDSQVTMMFWYRQQPGQSLTLIATANQGSEATYESGFVIDKFPISRPNLTFSTLTVSNMSPEDSSIYLCSVATGGGETQYFGPGTRLLVL.

This chain uses TRBV20-1 with TRBJ2-1; 7 bases agree with TRBD2. The CDR3 extends over 16 amino acids. Germline V gene sequence: CDR1 DFQATT, CDR2 SNEGSKA (reference sequence). V lost 0 bases to trimming and J lost 7 bases; unmatched junction nucleotides: 12. CDR3 protein: CSARDSGAGVRNEQFF. The CDR3 DNA follows: TGCAGTGCTAGAGATTCCGGCGCGGGAGTTCGAAATGAGCAGTTCTTC.

The V and J genes are TRBV4-3 and TRBJ2-7; 7 nucleotides align to TRBD2. This CDR3 spans 14 amino acids. Losses at the gene ends were 2 bases for V and 5 bases for J; bases not matched to a gene: 6. Looked up from germline, CDR1 is LGHNA and CDR2 is YSLEER. This chain's CDR3 is CASSQSGTTHEQYF. CDR3 coding DNA: TGCGCCAGCAGCCAATCCGGGACTACCCACGAGCAGTACTTC.